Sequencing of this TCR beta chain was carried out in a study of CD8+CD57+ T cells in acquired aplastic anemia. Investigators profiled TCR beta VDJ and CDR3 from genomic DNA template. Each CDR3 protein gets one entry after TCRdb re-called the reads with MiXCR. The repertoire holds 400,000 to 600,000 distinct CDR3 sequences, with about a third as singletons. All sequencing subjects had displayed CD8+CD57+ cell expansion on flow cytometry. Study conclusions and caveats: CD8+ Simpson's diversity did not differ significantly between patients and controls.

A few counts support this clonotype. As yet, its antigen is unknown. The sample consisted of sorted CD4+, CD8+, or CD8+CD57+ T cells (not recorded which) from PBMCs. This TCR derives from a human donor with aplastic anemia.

Here the CDR3 reads CASSSDRTTEAFF. The CDR3 coding sequence is TGTGCCAGCAGTTCGGATAGGACCACTGAAGCTTTCTTT. This chain uses TRBV12-3 or TRBV12-4 with TRBJ1-1, with D hard to call. The length of the CDR3 is 13 residues. V lost 4 bases and J 4 bases, leaving 10 bases between the germline ends.